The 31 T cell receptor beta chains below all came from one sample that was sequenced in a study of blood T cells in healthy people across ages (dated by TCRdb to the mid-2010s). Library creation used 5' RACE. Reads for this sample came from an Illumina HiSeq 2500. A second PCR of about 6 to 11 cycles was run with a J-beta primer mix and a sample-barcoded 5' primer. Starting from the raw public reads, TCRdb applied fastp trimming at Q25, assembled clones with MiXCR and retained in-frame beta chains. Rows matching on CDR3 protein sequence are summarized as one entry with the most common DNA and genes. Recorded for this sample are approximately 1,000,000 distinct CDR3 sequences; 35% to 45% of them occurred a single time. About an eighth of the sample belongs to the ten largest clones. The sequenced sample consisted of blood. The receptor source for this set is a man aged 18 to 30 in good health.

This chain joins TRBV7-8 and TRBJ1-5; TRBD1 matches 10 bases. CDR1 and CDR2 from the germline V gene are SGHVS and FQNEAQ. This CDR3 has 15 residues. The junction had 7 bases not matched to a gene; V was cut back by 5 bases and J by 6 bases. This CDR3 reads CASSPSGTGVQPQHF. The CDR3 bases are TGTGCCAGCAGCCCCTCCGGGACAGGGGTTCAGCCCCAGCATTTT.

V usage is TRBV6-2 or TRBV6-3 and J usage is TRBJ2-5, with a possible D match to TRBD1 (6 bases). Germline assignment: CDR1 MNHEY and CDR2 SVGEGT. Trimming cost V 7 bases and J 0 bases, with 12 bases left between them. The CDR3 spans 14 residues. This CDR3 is CASIERGYQETQYF. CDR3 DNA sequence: TGTGCCAGCATCGAAAGGGGGTACCAAGAGACCCAGTACTTC.

The CDR3 here is CASSVAGEGGTEAFF. DNA of the CDR3: TGTGCCAGCAGCGTAGCAGGGGAAGGTGGCACTGAAGCTTTCTTT. The chain recombines TRBV9 with TRBJ1-1; D possibly corresponds to TRBD1 (6 bases). Trimming left V 0 bases short and J 4 bases short, with 13 bases between. The germline V gene has CDR1 SGDLS and CDR2 YYNGEE. There are 15 residues in the CDR3.

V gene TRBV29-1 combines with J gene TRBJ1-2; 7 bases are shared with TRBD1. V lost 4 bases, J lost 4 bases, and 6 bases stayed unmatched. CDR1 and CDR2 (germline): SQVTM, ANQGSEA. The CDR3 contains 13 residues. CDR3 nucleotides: TGCAGCGTTGGGTCAGGGGGGGCCTATGGCTACACCTTC. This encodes CSVGSGGAYGYTF.

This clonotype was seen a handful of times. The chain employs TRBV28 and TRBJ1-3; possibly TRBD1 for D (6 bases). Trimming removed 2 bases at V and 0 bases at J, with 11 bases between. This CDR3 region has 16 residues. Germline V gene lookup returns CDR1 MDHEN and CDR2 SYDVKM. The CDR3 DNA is TGTGCCAGCAGTTTAGCAGGGGACTCCTCTGGAAACACCATATATTTT. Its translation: CASSLAGDSSGNTIYF.

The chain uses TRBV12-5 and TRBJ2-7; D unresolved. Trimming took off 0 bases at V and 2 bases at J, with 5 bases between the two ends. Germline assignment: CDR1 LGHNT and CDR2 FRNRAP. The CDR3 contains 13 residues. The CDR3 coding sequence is TGTGCTAGTGGTTTGGTAGGGACCTACGAGCAGTACTTC. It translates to CASGLVGTYEQYF.

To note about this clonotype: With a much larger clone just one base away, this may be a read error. The CDR3 loop is CAISQDFSYGYTF. Here the CDR3 DNA reads TGCGCCATCAGCCAAGATTTCAGCTATGGCTACACCTTC. The chain couples TRBV4-3 to TRBJ1-2; D is uncertain. Looked up from germline, CDR1 is LGHNA and CDR2 is YSLEER. The CDR3 spans 13 residues.

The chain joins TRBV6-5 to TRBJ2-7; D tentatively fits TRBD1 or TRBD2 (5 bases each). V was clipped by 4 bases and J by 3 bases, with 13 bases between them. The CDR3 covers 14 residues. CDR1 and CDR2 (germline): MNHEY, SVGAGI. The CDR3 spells CASSLRQRGYEQYF. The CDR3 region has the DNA TGTGCCAGCAGTTTACGACAGAGGGGCTACGAGCAGTACTTC.

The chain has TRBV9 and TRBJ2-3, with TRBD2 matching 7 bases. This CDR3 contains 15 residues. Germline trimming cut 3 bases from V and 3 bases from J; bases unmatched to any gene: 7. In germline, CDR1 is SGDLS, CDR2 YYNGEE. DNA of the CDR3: TGTGCCAGCAGCGGCCAAGCGGGATATACAGATACGCAGTATTTT. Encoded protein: CASSGQAGYTDTQYF.

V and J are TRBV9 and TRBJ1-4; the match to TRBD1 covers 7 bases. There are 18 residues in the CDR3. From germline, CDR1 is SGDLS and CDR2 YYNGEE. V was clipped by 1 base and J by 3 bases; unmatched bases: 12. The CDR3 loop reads CASSVSGTATNSNEKLFF. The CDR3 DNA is TGTGCCAGCAGCGTATCAGGGACAGCGACAAACTCTAATGAAAAACTGTTTTTT.

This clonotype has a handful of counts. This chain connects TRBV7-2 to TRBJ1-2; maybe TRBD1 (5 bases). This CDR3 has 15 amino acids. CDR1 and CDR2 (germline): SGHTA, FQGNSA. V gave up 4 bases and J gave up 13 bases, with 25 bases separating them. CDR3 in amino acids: CASSSPTSGHHKSTF. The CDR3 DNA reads TGTGCCAGCAGCTCCCCTACTTCAGGACACCACAAATCCACCTTC.

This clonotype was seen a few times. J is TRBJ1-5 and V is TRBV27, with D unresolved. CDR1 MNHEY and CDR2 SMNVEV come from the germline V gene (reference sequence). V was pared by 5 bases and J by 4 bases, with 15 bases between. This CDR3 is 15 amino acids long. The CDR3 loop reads CASSPLGRRNQPQHF. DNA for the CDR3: TGTGCCAGCAGTCCCCTCGGGCGGAGAAATCAGCCCCAGCATTTT.

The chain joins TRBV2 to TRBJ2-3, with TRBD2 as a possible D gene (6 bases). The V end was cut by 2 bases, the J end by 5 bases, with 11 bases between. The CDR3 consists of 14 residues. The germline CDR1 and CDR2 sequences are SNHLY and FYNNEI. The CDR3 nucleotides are TGTGCCAGCAGTGAACAACTAGCTAGAGATACGCAGTATTTT. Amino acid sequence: CASSEQLARDTQYF.

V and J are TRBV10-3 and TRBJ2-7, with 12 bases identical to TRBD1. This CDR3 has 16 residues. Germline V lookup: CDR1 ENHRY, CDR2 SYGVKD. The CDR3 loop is CAISEPGDRGLYEQYV. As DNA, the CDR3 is TGTGCCATCAGTGAGCCGGGGGACAGGGGGCTTTACGAGCAGTATGTC.

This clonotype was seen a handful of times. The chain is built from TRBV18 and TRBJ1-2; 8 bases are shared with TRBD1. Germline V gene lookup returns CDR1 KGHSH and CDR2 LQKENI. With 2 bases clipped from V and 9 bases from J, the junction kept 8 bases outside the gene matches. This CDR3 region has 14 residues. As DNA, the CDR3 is TGTGCCAGCTCACCATCCGGGACAGGAGGACGCTACACCTTC. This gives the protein CASSPSGTGGRYTF.

CDR3 in DNA: TGTGCCAGCAGCGTGCAGGGGGCGGAAGCTTTCTTT. It yields the protein CASSVQGAEAFF. The V gene is TRBV9, the J gene TRBJ1-1; 8 nucleotides line up with TRBD1. Germline trimming cut 2 bases from V and 8 bases from J; bases unmatched to any gene: 2. The CDR3 consists of 12 residues. The germline V gene encodes CDR1 SGDLS and CDR2 YYNGEE. Filled out from reference TRBV9 and TRBJ1-1, the complete variable domain reads DSGVTQTPKHLITATGQRVTLRCSPRSGDLSVYWYQQSLDQGLQFLIQYYNGEERAKGNILERFSAQQFPDLHSELNLSSLELGDSALYFCASSVQGAEAFFGQGTRLTVV.

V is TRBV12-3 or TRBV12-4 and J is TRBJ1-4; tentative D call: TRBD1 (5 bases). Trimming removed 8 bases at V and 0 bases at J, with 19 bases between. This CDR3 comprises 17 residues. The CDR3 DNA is TGTGCCAGCGCCTTTAAGTTCGGGGGAACAACTAATGAAAAACTGTTTTTT. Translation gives CASAFKFGGTTNEKLFF.

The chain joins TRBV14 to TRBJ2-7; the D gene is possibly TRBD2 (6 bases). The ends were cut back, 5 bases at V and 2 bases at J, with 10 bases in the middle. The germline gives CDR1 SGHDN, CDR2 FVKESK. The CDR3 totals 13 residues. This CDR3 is CASSVPGAYEQYF. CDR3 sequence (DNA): TGTGCCAGCAGCGTCCCGGGAGCCTACGAGCAGTACTTC.

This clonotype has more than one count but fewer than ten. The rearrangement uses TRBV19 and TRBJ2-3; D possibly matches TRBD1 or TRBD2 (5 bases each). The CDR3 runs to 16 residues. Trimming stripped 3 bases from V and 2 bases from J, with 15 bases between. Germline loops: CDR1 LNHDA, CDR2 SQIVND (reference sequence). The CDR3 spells CASSISVEGFTDTQYF. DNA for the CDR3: TGTGCCAGTAGTATCTCGGTTGAGGGGTTCACAGATACGCAGTATTTT.

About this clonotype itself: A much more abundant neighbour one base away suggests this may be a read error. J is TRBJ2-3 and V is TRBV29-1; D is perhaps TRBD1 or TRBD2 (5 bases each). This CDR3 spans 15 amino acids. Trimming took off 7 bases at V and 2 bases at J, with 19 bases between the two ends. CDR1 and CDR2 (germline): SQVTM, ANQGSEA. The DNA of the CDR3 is TGCAGCGCCTCGAAATCTGGGGGTTCCACAGATACGCAGTATTTT. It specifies CSASKSGGSTDTQYF.

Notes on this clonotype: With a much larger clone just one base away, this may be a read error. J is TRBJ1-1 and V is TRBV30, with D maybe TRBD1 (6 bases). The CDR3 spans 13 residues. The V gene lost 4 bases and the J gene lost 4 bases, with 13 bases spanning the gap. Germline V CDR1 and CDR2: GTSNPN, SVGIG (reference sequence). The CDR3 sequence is CAWMAGEATEAFF. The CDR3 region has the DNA TGTGCCTGGATGGCAGGGGAGGCCACTGAAGCTTTCTTT.

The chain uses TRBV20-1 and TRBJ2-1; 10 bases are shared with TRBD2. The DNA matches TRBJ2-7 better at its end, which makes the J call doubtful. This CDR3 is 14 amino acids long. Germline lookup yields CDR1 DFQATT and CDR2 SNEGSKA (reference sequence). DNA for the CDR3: TGCAGTGCTCGTAGCGGGGGGAGCTACAATGAGCAGTACTTC. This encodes CSARSGGSYNEQYF.

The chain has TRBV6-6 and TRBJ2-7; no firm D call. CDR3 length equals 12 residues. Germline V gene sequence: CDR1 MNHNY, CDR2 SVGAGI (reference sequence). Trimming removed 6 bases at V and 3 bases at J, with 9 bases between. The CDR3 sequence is CASRWTGYEQYF. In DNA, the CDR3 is TGTGCCAGCAGATGGACGGGCTACGAGCAGTACTTC.

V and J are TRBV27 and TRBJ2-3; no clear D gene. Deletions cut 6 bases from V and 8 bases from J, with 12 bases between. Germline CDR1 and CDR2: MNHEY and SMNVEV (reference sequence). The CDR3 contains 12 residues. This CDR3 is CASRLPFGTQYF. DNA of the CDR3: TGTGCCAGCAGGCTACCCTTCGGTACGCAGTATTTT.

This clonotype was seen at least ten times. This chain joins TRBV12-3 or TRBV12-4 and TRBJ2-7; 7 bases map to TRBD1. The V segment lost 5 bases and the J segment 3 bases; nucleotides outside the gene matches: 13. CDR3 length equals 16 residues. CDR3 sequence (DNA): TGTGCCAGCAGTCCCTACAGGGGACGCACAGACTACGAGCAGTACTTC. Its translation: CASSPYRGRTDYEQYF.

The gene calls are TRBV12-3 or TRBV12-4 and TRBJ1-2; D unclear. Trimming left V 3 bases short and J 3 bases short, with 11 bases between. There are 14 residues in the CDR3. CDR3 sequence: CASSLGDFHYGYTF. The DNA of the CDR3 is TGTGCCAGCAGTTTGGGTGATTTTCACTATGGCTACACCTTC.

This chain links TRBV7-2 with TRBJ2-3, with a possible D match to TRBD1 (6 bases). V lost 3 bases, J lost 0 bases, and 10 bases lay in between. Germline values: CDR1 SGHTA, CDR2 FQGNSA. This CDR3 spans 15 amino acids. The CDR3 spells CASSFGQRSTDTQYF. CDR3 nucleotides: TGTGCCAGCAGCTTCGGACAGAGAAGCACAGATACGCAGTATTTT.

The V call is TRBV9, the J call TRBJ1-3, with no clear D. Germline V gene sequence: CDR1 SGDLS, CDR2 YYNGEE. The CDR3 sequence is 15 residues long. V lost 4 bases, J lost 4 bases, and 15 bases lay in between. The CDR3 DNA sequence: TGTGCCAGCAGCCAGGCGGGGAAGGCCGGAAACACCATATATTTT. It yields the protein CASSQAGKAGNTIYF.

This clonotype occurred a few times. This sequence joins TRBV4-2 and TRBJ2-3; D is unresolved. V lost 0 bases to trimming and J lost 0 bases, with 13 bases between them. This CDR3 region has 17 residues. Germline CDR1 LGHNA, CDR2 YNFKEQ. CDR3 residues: CASSQELGIPSTDTQYF. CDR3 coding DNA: TGTGCCAGCAGCCAAGAGTTGGGCATACCTAGCACAGATACGCAGTATTTT.

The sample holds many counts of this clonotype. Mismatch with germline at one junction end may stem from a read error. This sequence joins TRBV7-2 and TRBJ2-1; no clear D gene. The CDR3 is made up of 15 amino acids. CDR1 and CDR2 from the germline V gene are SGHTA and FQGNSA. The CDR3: CASSLAGPSYNEQFF. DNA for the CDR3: TGCGCCAGCAGCTTGGCTGGGCCCTCCTACAATGAGCAGTTCTTC.

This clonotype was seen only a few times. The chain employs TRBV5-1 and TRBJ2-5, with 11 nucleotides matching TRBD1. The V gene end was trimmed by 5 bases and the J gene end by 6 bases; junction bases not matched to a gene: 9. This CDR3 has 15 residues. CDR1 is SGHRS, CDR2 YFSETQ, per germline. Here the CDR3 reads CASRPGQGARKTQYF. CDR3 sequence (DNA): TGCGCCAGCAGACCAGGACAGGGGGCTCGGAAGACCCAGTACTTC.